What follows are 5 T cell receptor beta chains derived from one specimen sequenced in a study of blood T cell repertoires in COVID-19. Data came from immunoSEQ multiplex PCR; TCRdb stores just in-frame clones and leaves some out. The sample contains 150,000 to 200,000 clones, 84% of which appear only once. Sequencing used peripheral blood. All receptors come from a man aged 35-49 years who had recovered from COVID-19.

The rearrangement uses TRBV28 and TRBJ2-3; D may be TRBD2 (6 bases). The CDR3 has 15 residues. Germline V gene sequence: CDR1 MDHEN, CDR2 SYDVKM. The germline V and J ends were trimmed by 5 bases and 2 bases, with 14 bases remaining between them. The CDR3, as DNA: TGTGCCAGCAGTCTACGCGGGACTCCCACAGATACGCAGTATTTT. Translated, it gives CASSLRGTPTDTQYF.

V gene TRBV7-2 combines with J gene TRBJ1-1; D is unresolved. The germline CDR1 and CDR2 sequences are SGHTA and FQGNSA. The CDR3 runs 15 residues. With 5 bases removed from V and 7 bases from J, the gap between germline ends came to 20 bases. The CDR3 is CASSLAAGLIFEAFF. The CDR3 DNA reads TGTGCCAGCAGCCTGGCAGCAGGCCTAATCTTTGAAGCTTTCTTT.

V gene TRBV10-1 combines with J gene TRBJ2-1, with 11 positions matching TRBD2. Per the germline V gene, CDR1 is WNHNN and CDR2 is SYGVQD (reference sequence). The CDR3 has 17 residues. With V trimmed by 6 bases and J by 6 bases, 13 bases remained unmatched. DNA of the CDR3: TGCGCCAGCAGGCAAACCATAGCGGGGGGGATATTCAATGAGCAGTTCTTC. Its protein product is CASRQTIAGGIFNEQFF.

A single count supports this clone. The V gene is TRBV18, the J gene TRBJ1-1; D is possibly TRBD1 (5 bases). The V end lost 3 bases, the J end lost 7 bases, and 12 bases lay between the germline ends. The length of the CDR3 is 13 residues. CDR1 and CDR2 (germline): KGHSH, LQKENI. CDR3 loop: CASSPQQGSEAFF. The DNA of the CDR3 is TGTGCCAGCTCACCGCAGCAGGGTAGTGAAGCTTTCTTT.

CDR3 DNA sequence: TGTGCCAGCAGCCAAGTCGGTCAGGGGTTCGGCTACACCTTC. Translated, it gives CASSQVGQGFGYTF. This chain uses TRBV4-2 with TRBJ1-2, with D possibly matching TRBD1 (6 bases). Germline lookup yields CDR1 LGHNA and CDR2 YNFKEQ. Trimming left V 1 base short and J 8 bases short, with 14 bases between. The CDR3 covers 14 residues.